A single sample is the source of the 24 T cell receptor beta chains below, sequenced in a study of blood T cell repertoires in COVID-19 (dated by TCRdb to the early 2020s). The method behind the library was the immunoSEQ multiplex PCR assay. In TCRdb, the immuneACCESS table is reduced to in-frame sequences with V and J assigned. These tables do not hold every clone; where another copy was compared, an unresolved V gene accounts for under half, and the others remain unexplained. Counted in this sample were some 77,000 clones; 80% to 90% of them appeared once. Roughly 22% of the sample comes from the top ten. Sequenced material: peripheral blood. These TCRs come from a woman in her seventies with acute or convalescent COVID-19.

CDR3 region: CASSPPKGVNEQFF. CDR3 DNA: TGTGCCAGCTCACCACCTAAGGGGGTGAATGAGCAGTTCTTC. The gene calls are TRBV18 and TRBJ2-1; maybe TRBD1 (6 bases). Germline loops: CDR1 KGHSH, CDR2 LQKENI. The CDR3 contains 14 residues. V was cut by 0 bases and J by 7 bases, with 10 bases left in between.

The V gene is TRBV4-1, the J gene TRBJ2-6; D possibly corresponds to TRBD2 (6 bases). V lost 0 bases, J lost 0 bases, and 12 bases lay in between. The CDR3 is 18 amino acids. Per the germline V gene, CDR1 is MGHRA and CDR2 is YSYEKL. CDR3 loop: CASSQEEGKISGANVLTF. The CDR3 nucleotides read TGCGCCAGCAGCCAAGAGGAGGGGAAGATCTCTGGGGCCAACGTCCTGACTTTC.

In this sample, this clone turned up a few times. V and J are TRBV15 and TRBJ1-5; 7 nucleotides line up with TRBD1. J lost 2 bases, V lost 5 bases, and 6 bases had no gene match. Germline V gives CDR1 LNHNV, CDR2 YYDKDF (reference sequence). The CDR3 runs 15 residues. The CDR3 is CATSGQTGRNQPQHF. DNA of the CDR3: TGTGCCACCAGCGGACAGACAGGGCGCAATCAGCCCCAGCATTTT.

This clone was seen only a few times. This chain connects TRBV14 to TRBJ2-7, with 7 nucleotides matching TRBD1. V was pared by 6 bases and J by 5 bases, with 13 bases of the junction left unmatched. The CDR3 totals 15 residues. Germline CDR1 is SGHDN and CDR2 is FVKESK. Here the CDR3 DNA reads TGTGCCAGCAGTCTTGCCAGGGGGTCCCCTAACGAGCAGTACTTC. Translated: CASSLARGSPNEQYF. Based on the CDR3 plus reference TRBV14 and TRBJ2-7, the full variable domain is EAGVTQFPSHSVIEKGQTVTLRCDPISGHDNLYWYRRVMGKEIKFLLHFVKESKQDESGMPNNRFLAERTGGTYSTLKVQPAELEDSGVYFCASSLARGSPNEQYFGPGTRLTVT.

The rearrangement uses TRBV28 and TRBJ1-1; D may be TRBD1 (5 bases). The CDR3 loop spans 15 amino acids. CDR1 and CDR2 from the germline V gene are MDHEN and SYDVKM. Trimming stripped 2 bases from V and 5 bases from J, with 15 bases between. CDR3 protein: CASSLPGTGGTEAFF. CDR3 bases: TGTGCCAGCAGTTTACCCGGGACGGGAGGGACTGAAGCTTTCTTT.

V and J are TRBV5-6 and TRBJ2-7; the match to TRBD1 covers 7 bases. The CDR3 covers 14 residues. Germline V gives CDR1 SGHDT, CDR2 YYEEEE. The J segment lost 4 bases and the V segment lost 2 bases, leaving 6 bases of the junction unmatched. CDR3 amino acids: CASSLTGVRYEQYF. The DNA of the CDR3 is TGTGCCAGCAGCTTAACAGGGGTTCGGTACGAGCAGTACTTC.

The chain couples TRBV18 to TRBJ1-4; 8 bases match TRBD1. The CDR3 length is 14 residues. Unmatched junction bases numbered 4, after V lost 3 bases and J lost 7 bases. CDR1 and CDR2 from the germline V gene are KGHSH and LQKENI. In DNA, the CDR3 is TGTGCCAGCTCACCGGACAGGGTTGGTGAAAAACTGTTTTTT. Encoded protein: CASSPDRVGEKLFF.

This clone was observed once. J is TRBJ2-2 and V is TRBV5-4; TRBD2 matches at 11 bases. This CDR3 has 18 residues. V lost 0 bases, J lost 1 base, and 5 bases stayed unmatched. The germline CDR1 and CDR2 sequences are SGHNT and YYREEE (reference sequence). The CDR3 DNA reads as TGTGCCAGCAGCTTGGGTGGGACTAGCGGATTGAACACCGGGGAGCTGTTTTTT. Translating it yields CASSLGGTSGLNTGELFF.

The chain combines TRBV7-3 with TRBJ1-2, with 8 positions matching TRBD1. CDR1 is SGHTA and CDR2 is FQGTGA in the germline V gene. The V gene end was trimmed by 5 bases and the J gene end by 8 bases; junction bases not matched to a gene: 7. This CDR3 region has 13 residues. DNA of the CDR3: TGTGCCAGCAGCACGCAGGGGGCGCCGGGCTACACCTTC. This sequence encodes CASSTQGAPGYTF.

Only a few counts were recorded for this clone. The V call is TRBV18, the J call TRBJ1-2; D uncertain. Germline V gene data show CDR1 as KGHSH and CDR2 as LQKENI. This CDR3 has 11 amino acids. The V end lost 9 bases, the J end lost 8 bases, and 13 bases lay between the germline ends. In DNA form, the CDR3 reads TGTGCCAGTTTCAACTCAGGAGGCTACACCTTC. Protein sequence: CASFNSGGYTF.

A few counts support this clone. This chain links TRBV9 with TRBJ1-6; D might be TRBD1 (6 bases). The V gene lost 3 bases and the J gene lost 8 bases, with 12 bases spanning the gap. Germline-derived CDR1 and CDR2 are SGDLS and YYNGEE. This CDR3 spans 14 amino acids. The CDR3 coding sequence is TGTGCCAGCAGCGGTCAGGACAGTTATTCACCCCTCCACTTT. This gives the protein CASSGQDSYSPLHF.

This clone was seen only a few times. CDR3: CASSPSTGVNTEAFF. The CDR3 nucleotides are TGTGCCAGCAGCCCGTCGACAGGGGTAAACACTGAAGCTTTCTTT. The chain recombines TRBV6-5 with TRBJ1-1; 8 bases align to TRBD1. V lost 6 bases to trimming and J lost 2 bases; unmatched junction nucleotides: 8. CDR1 is MNHEY, CDR2 SVGAGI, per germline. The CDR3 consists of 15 residues.

The chain couples TRBV9 to TRBJ2-7, with D perhaps matching TRBD1 (5 bases). Trimming left V 0 bases short and J 3 bases short, with 7 bases between. The germline V gene encodes CDR1 SGDLS and CDR2 YYNGEE. This CDR3 is built from 13 residues. The CDR3 loop reads CASSVDQGYEQYF. DNA for the CDR3: TGTGCCAGCAGCGTAGACCAGGGCTACGAGCAGTACTTC. Full variable domain (remainder filled in from reference TRBV9 and TRBJ2-7): DSGVTQTPKHLITATGQRVTLRCSPRSGDLSVYWYQQSLDQGLQFLIQYYNGEERAKGNILERFSAQQFPDLHSELNLSSLELGDSALYFCASSVDQGYEQYFGPGTRLTVT.

This chain connects TRBV7-9 to TRBJ1-6; 9 nucleotides line up with TRBD1. CDR1 is SEHNR, CDR2 FQNEAQ, per germline (reference sequence). J was trimmed by 4 bases and V by 5 bases; bases with no gene match: 18. CDR3 length: 20 residues. The CDR3 bases are TGTGCCAGCAGCATTTGGCGGGGACAGGGCAACGATGAGTATAATTCACCCCTCCACTTT. This encodes CASSIWRGQGNDEYNSPLHF.

This chain uses TRBV5-6 with TRBJ2-5, with 9 bases identical to TRBD1. V trimming: 0 bases; J trimming: 7 bases; junction bases outside the gene matches: 4. The CDR3 spans 14 residues. CDR1 is SGHDT, CDR2 YYEEEE, per germline. The CDR3 sequence is CASSLGDRVRTQYF. CDR3 nucleotides: TGTGCCAGCAGCTTGGGGGACAGGGTAAGGACCCAGTACTTC.

The rearrangement joins TRBV6-5 to TRBJ1-2; 7 bases fit TRBD1. Germline CDR1 and CDR2: MNHEY and SVGAGI. The V gene end was trimmed by 2 bases and the J gene end by 0 bases; junction bases not matched to a gene: 0. The CDR3 is 14 amino acids. The CDR3 loop reads CASSYGTANYGYTF. CDR3 nucleotides: TGTGCCAGCAGTTACGGGACAGCTAACTATGGCTACACCTTC.

This chain joins TRBV27 and TRBJ1-2; 9 nucleotides align to TRBD1. V was pared by 3 bases and J by 8 bases, with 7 bases of the junction left unmatched. Looked up from germline, CDR1 is MNHEY and CDR2 is SMNVEV (reference sequence). There are 14 residues in the CDR3. The CDR3 loop is CASSFLQGAGGYTF. The CDR3 DNA sequence: TGTGCCAGCAGTTTTCTACAGGGGGCCGGAGGCTACACCTTC.

On this clone: Relative to the germline gene, one junction end is altered; a read error may explain this. The rearrangement joins TRBV2 to TRBJ1-4; D is perhaps TRBD1 (6 bases). Germline CDR1 is SNHLY and CDR2 is FYNNEI. The CDR3 extends over 13 amino acids. The CDR3 DNA reads TGTGCCAGCAGTGAAAGGGCGGGGGGGCAACGTATTTTT. Amino acids: CASSERAGGQRIF.

The chain combines TRBV6-5 with TRBJ2-7; the match to TRBD1 covers 9 bases. The CDR3 is 15 residues long. V lost 5 bases to trimming and J lost 4 bases; unmatched junction nucleotides: 9. From germline, CDR1 is MNHEY and CDR2 SVGAGI. The CDR3 DNA reads TGTGCCAGCAGTCCCGAGGGGGGGACAGGGTACGAGCAGTACTTC. This sequence encodes CASSPEGGTGYEQYF.

This sequence joins TRBV11-1 and TRBJ2-4; TRBD2 matches 8 bases. CDR1 and CDR2 from the germline V gene are SGHAT and FQDESV (reference sequence). Unmatched junction bases numbered 11, after V lost 7 bases and J lost 3 bases. The CDR3 covers 16 residues. The CDR3 sequence is CASTETAGAVKNIQYF. For the CDR3, the DNA is TGTGCCAGCACCGAAACAGCGGGAGCAGTCAAAAACATTCAGTACTTC. The full variable domain, its missing parts supplied by reference TRBV11-1 and TRBJ2-4, is EAEVAQSPRYKITEKSQAVAFWCDPISGHATLYWYRQILGQGPELLVQFQDESVVDDSQLPKDRFSAERLKGVDSTLKIQPAELGDSAMYLCASTETAGAVKNIQYFGAGTRLSVL.

The chain has TRBV18 and TRBJ2-5; TRBD1 matches at 8 bases. The V segment lost 1 base and the J segment 2 bases; nucleotides outside the gene matches: 0. The CDR3 is 14 residues long. Germline V gives CDR1 KGHSH, CDR2 LQKENI. CDR3 in DNA: TGTGCCAGCTCACCACGGGACAGGCAAGAGACCCAGTACTTC. This encodes CASSPRDRQETQYF.

The V gene is TRBV27, the J gene TRBJ2-6; the match to TRBD1 covers 7 bases. CDR1 MNHEY and CDR2 SMNVEV come from the germline V gene (reference sequence). Trimming at V came to 5 bases and at J to 3 bases, leaving 7 bases not matched to a gene. CDR3 length: 16 residues. The CDR3 protein is CASSTRTGLGANVLTF. The CDR3, as DNA: TGTGCCAGCAGTACCAGGACAGGCCTTGGGGCCAACGTCCTGACTTTC.

The chain has TRBV29-1 and TRBJ1-6; 7 bases are a match to TRBD1. The V and J ends lost 6 bases and 9 bases, in that order; junction bases with no gene match: 8. CDR3 size: 13 residues. CDR1 and CDR2 from the germline V gene are SQVTM and ANQGSEA. The CDR3 DNA reads TGCAGCGTCCTCACAGGGGCTGGTTCACCCCTCCACTTT. It specifies CSVLTGAGSPLHF.

This chain joins TRBV28 and TRBJ2-4, with a weak D call TRBD1 (5 bases). Germline CDR1 and CDR2: MDHEN and SYDVKM. The CDR3 runs 14 residues. The V end lost 3 bases, the J end lost 8 bases, and 14 bases lay between the germline ends. The CDR3, as DNA: TGTGCCAGCAGTTTGGCTTCAGGGCAAGACATTCAGTACTTC. It codes for CASSLASGQDIQYF. The full variable domain, completed using reference TRBV28 and TRBJ2-4, is DVKVTQSSRYLVKRTGEKVFLECVQDMDHENMFWYRQDPGLGLRLIYFSYDVKMKEKGDIPEGYSVSREKKERFSLILESASTNQTSMYLCASSLASGQDIQYFGAGTRLSVL.